The 24 T cell receptor beta chains given below trace back to one sample, sequenced in a study of PD-1 and CTLA-4 blockade in melanoma. The assay was immunoSEQ multiplex PCR, and TCRdb's table has in-frame clones only and misses some. This table holds approximately 17,000 clones, over 60% found once. The sequencing used CD8+ T cells from peripheral blood, collected before anti-PD-1 treatment. The receptors were gathered from a human donor with melanoma.

This chain connects TRBV19 to TRBJ1-1; D remains unclear. The germline V gene has CDR1 LNHDA and CDR2 SQIVND (reference sequence). V was clipped by 3 bases and J by 5 bases, with 4 bases between them. The CDR3 contains 11 residues. CDR3 loop: CASSITTEAFF. The CDR3 region has the DNA TGTGCCAGTAGTATTACGACTGAAGCTTTCTTT.

This clone showed up just once. CDR3 loop: CASNPVREGSYNEQFF. The CDR3 bases are TGTGCCAGCAACCCCGTACGGGAGGGCTCTTACAATGAGCAGTTCTTC. The rearrangement joins TRBV7-9 to TRBJ2-1, with 8 bases identical to TRBD2. V lost 7 bases to trimming and J lost 4 bases; unmatched junction nucleotides: 12. Germline assignment: CDR1 SEHNR and CDR2 FQNEAQ (reference sequence). This CDR3 comprises 16 residues.

This clone appeared a few times. This rearrangement joins TRBV4-1 to TRBJ1-2; 7 nucleotides agree with TRBD1. The CDR3 has 14 residues. Unmatched junction bases numbered 3, after V lost 3 bases and J lost 2 bases. Per germline, CDR1 MGHRA and CDR2 YSYEKL. The CDR3 region is CASSHDRVNYGYTF. The CDR3 DNA reads TGCGCCAGCAGCCACGACAGGGTGAACTATGGCTACACCTTC.

The chain links TRBV29-1 to TRBJ2-7, with D maybe TRBD1 (5 bases). Looked up from germline, CDR1 is SQVTM and CDR2 is ANQGSEA. The CDR3 loop spans 13 amino acids. The V gene lost 0 bases and the J gene lost 2 bases, with 8 bases spanning the gap. CDR3 bases: TGCAGCGTTGAAGAAGGGGTCGCCTACGAGCAGTACTTC. Translation gives CSVEEGVAYEQYF.

The CDR3 sequence: CASSELPNTEAFF. CDR3 bases: TGTGCCAGCAGTGAGCTCCCGAACACTGAAGCTTTCTTT. The chain is built from TRBV2 and TRBJ1-1; unclear D gene. The CDR3 extends over 13 amino acids. Trimming took 3 bases from V and 1 from J, leaving 6 bases between them. Germline assignment: CDR1 SNHLY and CDR2 FYNNEI. Full variable domain (remainder filled in from reference TRBV2 and TRBJ1-1): EPEVTQTPSHQVTQMGQEVILRCVPISNHLYFYWYRQILGQKVEFLVSFYNNEISEKSEIFDDQFSVERPDGSNFTLKIRSTKLEDSAMYFCASSELPNTEAFFGQGTRLTVV.

The chain joins TRBV30 to TRBJ2-1, with D tentatively TRBD1 (7 bases). V was cut by 0 bases and J by 12 bases, with 15 bases left in between. CDR1 is GTSNPN, CDR2 SVGIG, per germline (reference sequence). This CDR3 has 13 residues. DNA for the CDR3: TGTGCCTGGAGTGTACAAGGGGGCGGGACGCAGTTCTTC. Amino acid sequence: CAWSVQGGGTQFF.

The rearrangement links TRBV11-2 to TRBJ1-1; 7 bases line up with TRBD1. J was trimmed by 4 bases and V by 4 bases; bases with no gene match: 6. The germline V gene has CDR1 SGHAT and CDR2 FQNNGV. The CDR3 covers 14 residues. Written as DNA, the CDR3 is TGTGCCAGCAGCTGGGACAGCATATCCACTGAAGCTTTCTTT. This gives the protein CASSWDSISTEAFF.

By share, this clone counts as medium-sized (0.01 to 0.1%). The chain uses TRBV19 and TRBJ2-7, with 7 bases that match TRBD1. From germline, CDR1 is LNHDA and CDR2 SQIVND (reference sequence). Trimming removed 6 bases from V and 3 bases from J; junction bases left unmatched: 2. The CDR3 is 12 residues long. Here the CDR3 reads CASSPGGYEQYF. The DNA for the CDR3 is TGTGCCAGTAGCCCAGGGGGCTACGAGCAGTACTTC. The full variable domain, rest sourced from reference TRBV19 and TRBJ2-7, is DGGITQSPKYLFRKEGQNVTLSCEQNLNHDAMYWYRQDPGQGLRLIYYSQIVNDFQKGDIAEGYSVSREKKESFPLTVTSAQKNPTAFYLCASSPGGYEQYFGPGTRLTVT.

This sequence joins TRBV7-9 and TRBJ2-3; 8 bases line up with TRBD2. The CDR3 is 13 residues long. Looked up from germline, CDR1 is SEHNR and CDR2 is FQNEAQ (reference sequence). V was pared by 11 bases and J by 3 bases, with 7 bases of the junction left unmatched. CDR3 bases: TGTGCCGTGAAGCGGGAGCAGACAGATACGCAGTATTTT. This codes for CAVKREQTDTQYF.

The rearrangement joins TRBV29-1 to TRBJ1-5; no clear D gene. The germline CDR1 and CDR2 sequences are SQVTM and ANQGSEA. This CDR3 has 12 amino acids. V lost 4 bases and J 0 bases, leaving 4 bases between the germline ends. DNA of the CDR3: TGCAGCGTTGCTGATAGCAATCAGCCCCAGCATTTT. As protein: CSVADSNQPQHF.

The chain employs TRBV30 and TRBJ1-2, with 7 bases identical to TRBD1. Looked up from germline, CDR1 is GTSNPN and CDR2 is SVGIG (reference sequence). V lost 7 bases to trimming and J lost 2 bases; unmatched junction nucleotides: 13. CDR3 length: 15 residues. The CDR3 nucleotides are TGTGCCTCCCGCGGGGGGCAGGGGGTCAACTATGGCTACACCTTC. It encodes CASRGGQGVNYGYTF.

The chain is built from TRBV30 and TRBJ1-5, with 7 nucleotides matching TRBD1. CDR3 length: 16 residues. CDR1 is GTSNPN, CDR2 SVGIG, per germline (reference sequence). V lost 6 bases, J lost 3 bases, and 14 bases stayed unmatched. The CDR3 sequence: CACSGQLKGPNQPQHF. CDR3 sequence (DNA): TGTGCCTGCTCGGGACAGCTCAAGGGGCCCAATCAGCCCCAGCATTTT.

This chain joins TRBV6-4 and TRBJ2-5; 13 bases align to TRBD2. With 3 bases clipped from V and 3 bases from J, the junction kept 1 base outside the gene matches. Looked up from germline, CDR1 is MRHNA and CDR2 is SNTAGT. The CDR3 contains 15 residues. CDR3 sequence reads: CASSEGTSGEETQYF. As DNA, the CDR3 is TGTGCCAGCAGTGAGGGGACTAGCGGGGAAGAGACCCAGTACTTC.

This clone was seen a single time. This rearrangement joins TRBV2 to TRBJ1-1; no clear D gene. Germline lookup yields CDR1 SNHLY and CDR2 FYNNEI. V lost 5 bases and J 1 base, leaving 8 bases between the germline ends. CDR3 length equals 13 residues. In DNA form, the CDR3 reads TGTGCCAGCAGTACTCGGTGGAACACTGAAGCTTTCTTT. Amino acids: CASSTRWNTEAFF.

There are a few counts of this clone. This chain connects TRBV6-5 to TRBJ2-1, with 7 bases lining up with TRBD2. The CDR3 runs to 13 residues. J was trimmed by 9 bases and V by 6 bases; bases with no gene match: 8. The germline V gene has CDR1 MNHEY and CDR2 SVGAGI. The DNA for the CDR3 is TGTGCCAGCAGCCCGGGAGGAGTATTTGAGCAGTTCTTC. Protein sequence: CASSPGGVFEQFF.

Here the CDR3 reads CASSPGETQYF. CDR3 coding DNA: TGTGCCAGCAGTCCAGGAGAGACCCAGTACTTC. The chain links TRBV12-3 or TRBV12-4 to TRBJ2-5; D remains ambiguous. Trimming cost V 5 bases and J 4 bases, with 5 bases left between them. This CDR3 spans 11 amino acids.

This chain uses TRBV24-1 with TRBJ2-3, with D hard to call. CDR1 is KGHDR and CDR2 is SFDVKD in the germline V gene. With 3 bases removed from V and 0 bases from J, the gap between germline ends came to 9 bases. The CDR3 consists of 15 residues. CDR3 loop: CATSDPRMSTDTQYF. As DNA, the CDR3 is TGTGCCACCAGTGATCCCCGGATGAGCACAGATACGCAGTATTTT.

V usage is TRBV4-1 and J usage is TRBJ1-2; 8 bases are a match to TRBD1. This CDR3 is 14 amino acids long. Trimming at V came to 3 bases and at J to 6 bases, leaving 6 bases not matched to a gene. Germline CDR1 and CDR2: MGHRA and YSYEKL. The CDR3 region has the DNA TGCGCCAGCAGCCAGACCGGACAGGGCGATGGCTACACCTTC. Translated, it gives CASSQTGQGDGYTF.

The chain recombines TRBV30 with TRBJ2-1, with D possibly being TRBD2 (6 bases). Germline V gives CDR1 GTSNPN, CDR2 SVGIG (reference sequence). V lost 1 base, J lost 9 bases, and 13 bases lay in between. This CDR3 is 13 amino acids long. Written as DNA, the CDR3 is TGTGCCTGGAGTGGGGTTGTGGGGGGTGAGCAGTTCTTC. It is translated as CAWSGVVGGEQFF.

CDR3 loop: CATSRHRGPNEQFF. The CDR3 bases are TGTGCCACCAGCAGGCACAGGGGGCCCAATGAGCAGTTCTTC. V gene TRBV15 combines with J gene TRBJ2-1; TRBD1 agrees at 9 bases. This CDR3 is 14 amino acids long. Germline V gene data show CDR1 as LNHNV and CDR2 as YYDKDF (reference sequence). Trimming removed 3 bases from V and 6 bases from J; junction bases left unmatched: 3.

This clone was counted only a few times. The chain has TRBV19 and TRBJ2-1, with 11 nucleotides matching TRBD2. CDR3 length equals 16 residues. CDR1 LNHDA and CDR2 SQIVND come from the germline V gene (reference sequence). J was trimmed by 5 bases and V by 6 bases; bases with no gene match: 9. The DNA for the CDR3 is TGTGCCAGTAGGGATACCGGGACTAGCGGCAACAATGAGCAGTTCTTC. Amino acid sequence: CASRDTGTSGNNEQFF. The whole variable domain, filled in from reference TRBV19 and TRBJ2-1, reads DGGITQSPKYLFRKEGQNVTLSCEQNLNHDAMYWYRQDPGQGLRLIYYSQIVNDFQKGDIAEGYSVSREKKESFPLTVTSAQKNPTAFYLCASRDTGTSGNNEQFFGPGTRLTVL.

This clone is categorized as medium-sized. This chain links TRBV5-6 with TRBJ1-2; tentatively, D is TRBD1 (5 bases). CDR3 length: 15 amino acids. The germline V gene encodes CDR1 SGHDT and CDR2 YYEEEE. The germline V and J ends were trimmed by 3 bases and 6 bases, with 18 bases remaining between them. CDR3 DNA sequence: TGTGCCAGCAGCTCGGAGTTTGACAGACGTGATGGCTACACCTTC. It yields the protein CASSSEFDRRDGYTF.

This clone has just a few counts. The chain uses TRBV3-1 (or the pseudogene TRBV3-2) and TRBJ1-2, with 8 bases that match TRBD1. Germline CDR1 LGHDT, CDR2 YNNKEL (reference sequence). V dropped 3 bases and J dropped 8; count of bases not matched to a gene: 17. The CDR3 loop spans 17 amino acids. The CDR3 here is CASSHPYGQGPMLGYTF. The CDR3 DNA follows: TGTGCCAGCAGCCACCCTTACGGACAGGGCCCAATGTTGGGCTACACCTTC.

The V call is TRBV5-6, the J call TRBJ1-1; no clear D. With 7 bases removed from V and 0 bases from J, the gap between germline ends came to 7 bases. Germline lookup yields CDR1 SGHDT and CDR2 YYEEEE. There are 12 residues in the CDR3. Written as DNA, the CDR3 is TGTGCCAGCTCAACTATGAACACTGAAGCTTTCTTT. Its protein is CASSTMNTEAFF.